This entry lists 10 T cell receptor beta chains sequenced from one sample in a study of CD8+ T cells in alopecia areata. In each case, RNA was isolated and then reverse transcribed into cDNA as the sequencing template. Clones were read by immunoSEQ multiplex PCR, and TCRdb kept only the in-frame ones, dropping some. The table includes 100,000 to 120,000 clones, about 50% detected once. The sample was NKG2D-low CD8+ T cells sorted from blood. These receptors were taken from a human donor with alopecia areata.

The chain has TRBV7-9 and TRBJ2-1; tentative D call: TRBD1 (5 bases). In germline, CDR1 is SEHNR, CDR2 FQNEAQ (reference sequence). The CDR3 has 14 amino acids. Between the trimmed V and J ends, which lost 5 bases and 7 bases, there was a span of 15 bases. This chain's CDR3 is CASSAETRTNEQFF. CDR3 DNA sequence: TGTGCCAGCAGCGCCGAAACACGGACAAATGAGCAGTTCTTC.

This clone appeared a few times. V gene TRBV28 combines with J gene TRBJ1-1; D is ambiguous. Germline V gene lookup returns CDR1 MDHEN and CDR2 SYDVKM. The CDR3 has 12 amino acids. The ends were cut back, 8 bases at V and 0 bases at J, with 7 bases in the middle. CDR3 DNA: TGTGCCAGCCGAGAGATGAACACTGAAGCTTTCTTT. Protein sequence: CASREMNTEAFF.

The chain combines TRBV13 with TRBJ2-5; 14 bases fit TRBD2. V dropped 0 bases and J dropped 5; count of bases not matched to a gene: 2. Germline V gives CDR1 PRHDT, CDR2 FYEKMQ (reference sequence). CDR3 size: 16 residues. CDR3 amino acids: CASSLGGTSGSETQYF. DNA for the CDR3: TGTGCCAGCAGCTTAGGCGGGACTAGCGGGAGTGAGACCCAGTACTTC.

V gene TRBV6-1 combines with J gene TRBJ1-5, with TRBD1 identical over 12 bases. The trim removed 8 bases at V and 6 bases at J, leaving 2 bases unmatched. Germline CDR1 reads MNHNS; CDR2 reads SASEGT. This CDR3 has 13 amino acids. The DNA for the CDR3 is TGTGCCAGCCGGGACAGGGGGCTTCAGCCCCAGCATTTT. Translation: CASRDRGLQPQHF.

The V gene is TRBV2, the J gene TRBJ2-1, with 9 bases lining up with TRBD2. The CDR3 extends over 13 amino acids. Per germline, CDR1 SNHLY and CDR2 FYNNEI. V was clipped by 9 bases and J by 8 bases; unmatched bases: 8. CDR3 sequence (DNA): TGTGCCAGAGCGGGAGGAATGGGTTATGAGCAGTTCTTC. Encoded protein: CARAGGMGYEQFF.

The genes are TRBV15 and TRBJ2-3; TRBD1 matches 9 bases. J gave up 2 bases and V 5 bases, and 5 bases lay outside the gene matches. The germline V gene encodes CDR1 LNHNV and CDR2 YYDKDF (reference sequence). There are 15 residues in the CDR3. This CDR3 reads CATSLDRGATDTQYF. CDR3 nucleotides: TGTGCCACCAGCTTGGACAGGGGTGCCACAGATACGCAGTATTTT.

This clone showed up just a few times. This sequence joins TRBV29-1 and TRBJ2-1; D uncertain. The V end lost 7 bases, the J end lost 0 bases, and 13 bases lay between the germline ends. Germline lookup yields CDR1 SQVTM and CDR2 ANQGSEA. The CDR3 totals 14 residues. The CDR3 is CSAPDPSSYNEQFF. For the CDR3, the DNA is TGCAGCGCCCCGGATCCGAGCTCCTACAATGAGCAGTTCTTC.

This clone was picked up a small number of times. V gene TRBV29-1 combines with J gene TRBJ2-1; 7 bases agree with TRBD2. Germline V gives CDR1 SQVTM, CDR2 ANQGSEA. V gave up 4 bases and J gave up 7 bases; unmatched junction bases: 13. CDR3 length: 15 residues. CDR3 DNA sequence: TGCAGCGTTGTGGGGAGCGGGACCCTCCTAAATGAGCAGTTCTTC. Protein: CSVVGSGTLLNEQFF.

The chain joins TRBV2 to TRBJ2-5; tentatively, D is TRBD1 (5 bases). V was clipped by 8 bases and J by 3 bases, with 7 bases between them. The CDR3 is 11 residues long. The germline V gene has CDR1 SNHLY and CDR2 FYNNEI. The CDR3 sequence: CASQGKETQYF. The CDR3 DNA is TGTGCCAGCCAGGGTAAAGAGACCCAGTACTTC.

The table lists this clone with a few counts. The gene calls are TRBV19 and TRBJ1-1, with a tentative D call TRBD1 (6 bases). Germline V lookup: CDR1 LNHDA, CDR2 SQIVND (reference sequence). The CDR3 consists of 14 residues. The ends were cut back, 9 bases at V and 3 bases at J, with 17 bases in the middle. The CDR3 region has the DNA TGTGCCAGCCTCCCAGGGGATAAGGACACTGAAGCTTTCTTT. Translated, it gives CASLPGDKDTEAFF.